These 17 T cell receptor beta chains originate from one sample sequenced in a study of response to subunit inactivated influenza vaccine. TCRdb independently ran MiXCR on the RT-PCR reads; one entry per CDR3 protein. This table has approximately 730,000 distinct CDR3 sequences, approximately 15% appearing once. Sequences were derived from PBMCs from blood, sampled approximately 15 days before vaccination. These receptors were collected from a man aged 45-65 years who received an inactivated influenza vaccine.

The chain couples TRBV5-1 to TRBJ2-3; no firm D call. CDR1 SGHRS and CDR2 YFSETQ come from the germline V gene. V was shortened by 1 base and J by 2 bases, with 14 bases between the two germline ends. CDR3 length: 16 residues. CDR3 sequence reads: CASSLSLVGNTDTQYF. The CDR3 DNA reads as TGCGCCAGCAGCTTGTCTTTGGTTGGGAACACAGATACGCAGTATTTT.

The V and J genes are TRBV10-3 and TRBJ2-3; the D gene could be TRBD1 or TRBD2 (5 bases each). This CDR3 is built from 13 residues. CDR1 and CDR2 from the germline V gene are ENHRY and SYGVKD. V was pared by 8 bases and J by 6 bases, with 15 bases between. The chain's CDR3 is CAIGDRLGDTQYF. CDR3 nucleotides: TGTGCCATCGGGGACCGCCTTGGGGATACGCAGTATTTT.

This clonotype appeared a few times. This sequence joins TRBV7-8 and TRBJ1-6; D is perhaps TRBD1 (6 bases). CDR3 size: 16 residues. CDR1 and CDR2 from the germline V gene are SGHVS and FQNEAQ. With 2 bases removed from V and 9 bases from J, the gap between germline ends came to 17 bases. The CDR3 region has the DNA TGTGCCAGCAGCTTAAGGTCGCAACCACAGGGTTCACCCCTCCACTTT. Its translation: CASSLRSQPQGSPLHF.

The chain has TRBV29-1 and TRBJ2-7; TRBD2 agrees at 7 bases. This CDR3 spans 13 amino acids. Germline V gene sequence: CDR1 SQVTM, CDR2 ANQGSEA. V was pared by 4 bases and J by 5 bases, with 8 bases of the junction left unmatched. The CDR3 sequence is CSVVWGRADEQYF. The CDR3 nucleotides read TGCAGCGTTGTATGGGGGAGGGCCGACGAGCAGTACTTC.

J is TRBJ2-1 and V is TRBV10-3; D may be TRBD1 (8 bases). V gave up 7 bases and J gave up 8 bases, with 27 bases separating them. Germline values: CDR1 ENHRY, CDR2 SYGVKD. This CDR3 spans 17 amino acids. The CDR3 sequence is CAIMSSRGSGGLDEQFF. In nucleotides, the CDR3 is TGTGCCATCATGTCTTCGCGGGGGTCAGGGGGCCTGGATGAGCAGTTCTTC.

This clonotype came up a few times. The chain has TRBV2 and TRBJ1-2; TRBD1 might be the D (5 bases). V was pared by 4 bases and J by 6 bases, with 15 bases between. In germline, CDR1 is SNHLY, CDR2 FYNNEI. This CDR3 is 14 amino acids long. CDR3 sequence (DNA): TGTGCCAGCAGTGGGCTCTCAGGGAAGGATGGCTACACCTTC. This sequence encodes CASSGLSGKDGYTF.

The rearrangement links TRBV6-5 to TRBJ2-7; D might be TRBD1 or TRBD2, each matching 5 bases. CDR1 is MNHEY and CDR2 is SVGAGI in the germline V gene. CDR3 size: 14 residues. The V end was cut by 3 bases, the J end by 4 bases, with 13 bases between. CDR3 bases: TGTGCCAGCAGTTATAGTGGGACGAGATACGAGCAGTACTTC. Translated: CASSYSGTRYEQYF.

At least ten counts were recorded for this clonotype. This chain connects TRBV12-3 or TRBV12-4 to TRBJ2-1, with 10 bases aligning to TRBD1. The CDR3 consists of 15 residues. V shed 1 base, J shed 9 bases, and the junction held 6 bases outside the gene matches. Written as DNA, the CDR3 is TGTGCCAGCAGTTTAGGGACAGGGGGATCGTTTGAGCAGTTCTTC. It translates to CASSLGTGGSFEQFF.

Only a few counts were recorded for this clonotype. As DNA, the CDR3 is TGTGCCAGCAGGGCCGGGCCCTCGAACACTGAAGCTTTCTTT. Amino acids: CASRAGPSNTEAFF. This chain uses TRBV28 with TRBJ1-1; D is ambiguous. The ends were cut back, 6 bases at V and 1 base at J, with 12 bases in the middle. Germline V gene sequence: CDR1 MDHEN, CDR2 SYDVKM. The CDR3 spans 14 residues.

Many counts were recorded for this clonotype. V usage is TRBV15 and J usage is TRBJ1-5, with D perhaps matching TRBD1 (6 bases). Trimming took off 0 bases at V and 0 bases at J, with 12 bases between the two ends. Germline V gene data show CDR1 as LNHNV and CDR2 as YYDKDF (reference sequence). The CDR3 is 17 amino acids. CDR3: CATSRDRTDNSNQPQHF. CDR3 DNA: TGTGCCACCAGCAGAGATAGGACAGATAATAGCAATCAGCCCCAGCATTTT.

V gene TRBV7-2 combines with J gene TRBJ2-7; TRBD2 matches 10 bases. The CDR3 spans 14 residues. The V and J ends lost 5 bases and 10 bases, in that order; junction bases with no gene match: 11. CDR1 is SGHTA and CDR2 is FQGNSA in the germline V gene. CDR3 DNA sequence: TGTGCCAGCAGCCCCACTTCCAGCGGGGGGGAACAGTACTTC. Translating it yields CASSPTSSGGEQYF.

This chain connects TRBV14 to TRBJ2-7; 9 bases line up with TRBD2. Looked up from germline, CDR1 is SGHDN and CDR2 is FVKESK. This CDR3 comprises 15 residues. Unmatched junction bases numbered 4, after V lost 1 base and J lost 3 bases. The CDR3 DNA reads as TGTGCCAGCAGCCAAGGTAGCGGGGGAGGCTACGAGCAGTACTTC. This translates into CASSQGSGGGYEQYF.

This clonotype came up a few times. The chain has TRBV20-1 and TRBJ2-1; TRBD2 aligns across 13 bases. V shed 3 bases, J shed 8 bases, and the junction held 4 bases outside the gene matches. The CDR3 sequence is 14 residues long. Germline CDR1 is DFQATT and CDR2 is SNEGSKA (reference sequence). The CDR3 DNA reads as TGCAGTGCTAGCGGACTAGCGGGAGTTTATGAGCAGTTCTTC. This sequence encodes CSASGLAGVYEQFF.

The chain carries TRBV10-3 and TRBJ2-3, with a possible D match to TRBD2 (5 bases). CDR3 length: 13 amino acids. CDR1 and CDR2 (germline): ENHRY, SYGVKD. Trimming took off 6 bases at V and 6 bases at J, with 13 bases between the two ends. CDR3 region: CAIRAGDGDTQYF. Written as DNA, the CDR3 is TGTGCCATCAGAGCCGGGGATGGGGATACGCAGTATTTT.

The chain joins TRBV7-2 to TRBJ1-6; tentative D call: TRBD1 (6 bases). The CDR3 loop spans 17 amino acids. In germline, CDR1 is SGHTA, CDR2 FQGNSA. The V end was cut by 5 bases, the J end by 9 bases, with 23 bases between. CDR3 DNA sequence: TGTGCCAGCAGCCCATATACAGGGTCTCGGTTAGGTTCACCCCTCCACTTT. Translation: CASSPYTGSRLGSPLHF.

This clonotype was picked up a small number of times. The chain combines TRBV28 with TRBJ2-2; 9 nucleotides match TRBD1. The germline V gene encodes CDR1 MDHEN and CDR2 SYDVKM. Germline trimming cut 4 bases from V and 0 bases from J; bases unmatched to any gene: 3. The CDR3 has 16 amino acids. The CDR3 loop reads CASSSWTGANTGELFF. In nucleotides, the CDR3 is TGTGCCAGCAGTTCCTGGACAGGGGCGAACACCGGGGAGCTGTTTTTT.

The rearrangement uses TRBV29-1 and TRBJ2-1, with 11 bases fitting TRBD1. CDR1 is SQVTM, CDR2 ANQGSEA, per germline. The CDR3 is 16 amino acids. J gave up 3 bases and V 5 bases, and 9 bases lay outside the gene matches. The CDR3 bases are TGCAGCGTTCAGGGCGGGGGGACAGGGGGCTACAATGAGCAGTTCTTC. Translating gives CSVQGGGTGGYNEQFF.